This T cell receptor beta chain was captured in a study of metastatic and nonmetastatic thyroid tumors. Study at large: It was across blood and tumor or nodule tissue from malignant and benign thyroid patients that repertoires were compared.

Each patient went into thyroid surgery without having received any treatment. Germline assignment: CDR1 SEHNR and CDR2 FQNEAQ (reference sequence). V was clipped by 7 bases and J by 0 bases, with 19 bases between them. The CDR3 runs 17 residues. Original handling: Differences in CDR3 between clinicopathological groups were drawn on to build a classifier intended to discriminate distant-metastatic papillary thyroid cancer patients. TCRdb re-processed the PCR reads through MiXCR. Clone size and V and J calls follow TCRdb, not the original study. The repertoire includes 23,000 or so clones, 20% to 30% of them detected once, and 9.5% to 15% sits in the top ten. This clone has at least ten counts.

The TCR originated in a male donor with papillary thyroid cancer or a benign thyroid nodule (not recorded which). Some clones in this sample may be carry-over from other donors' samples. Sequences were obtained from tumor tissue. The chain is built from TRBV7-9 and TRBJ1-3, with a tentative D call TRBD1 (6 bases). The CDR3 region is CASNQKGGPRSGNTIYF. DNA of the CDR3: TGTGCCAGCAACCAAAAGGGGGGACCCCGCTCTGGAAACACCATATATTTT.